This TCR beta chain was documented in a study of T cell clonality in common variable immunodeficiency. This clone was seen at least ten times. Its antigen is currently unknown. From the germline J gene comes the end of the CDR3, since the read stops 3 residues before it. Unmatched junction bases numbered 5, after V lost 7 bases and J lost 1 base. Germline CDR1 reads DFQATT; CDR2 reads SNEGSKA (reference sequence). This CDR3 has 13 amino acids. Produced via immunoSEQ multiplex PCR; TCRdb's table is partial and in-frame only. The repertoire consists of approximately 37,000 clones, none detected only once. Study observations and caveats: What drives increased CVID clonality needs T cell subpopulation sequencing. Links between repertoire features and CVID complications were heterogeneity-limited. CVID subjects had higher TCRbeta clonality than healthy controls, most marked in about a third.

The TCR was taken from a person between 18 and 75 years old in good health. V is TRBV20-1 and J is TRBJ2-5, with TRBD2 matching over 8 bases. Sequenced sample: peripheral blood mononuclear cells. CDR3: CSVLSGAQETQYF. CDR3 bases read: TGCAGTGTCCTTAGCGGGGCCCAAGAGACC.